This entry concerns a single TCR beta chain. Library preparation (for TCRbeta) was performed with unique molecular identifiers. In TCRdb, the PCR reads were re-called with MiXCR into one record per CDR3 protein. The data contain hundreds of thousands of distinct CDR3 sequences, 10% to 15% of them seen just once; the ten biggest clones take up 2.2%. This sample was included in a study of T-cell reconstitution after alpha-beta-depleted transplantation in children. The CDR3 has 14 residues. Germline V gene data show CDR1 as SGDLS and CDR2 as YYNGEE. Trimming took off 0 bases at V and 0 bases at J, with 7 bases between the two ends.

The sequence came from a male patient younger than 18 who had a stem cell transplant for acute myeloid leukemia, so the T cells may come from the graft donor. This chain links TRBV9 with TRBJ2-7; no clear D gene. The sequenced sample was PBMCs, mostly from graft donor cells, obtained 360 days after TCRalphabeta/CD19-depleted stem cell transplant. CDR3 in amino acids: CASSVGPPSYEQYF. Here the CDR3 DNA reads TGTGCCAGCAGCGTAGGGCCGCCCTCCTACGAGCAGTACTTC.